These T cell receptor beta chains were read from a single sample in a study of cytomegalovirus exposure and HLA in healthy donors. Libraries were prepared by immunoSEQ multiplex PCR; TCRdb keeps only in-frame clonotypes and omits some of them. The sample shows 150,000 to 200,000 clones, approximately 80% of them seen only once. What was sequenced was PBMCs. These receptors all stem from a woman aged 40 to 50 in good health and CMV-seronegative. The CDR3 runs from the conserved cysteine through the conserved F or W. The D gene is left open where the match is weak. Clone size, where shown, is once, few, many, or a class for clones that have expanded.

. | TRBD1 | TRBJ2-7 | TRBV27 | CASSFRTGAYEQYF | TGTGCCAGCAGTTTCCGGACAGGGGCCTACGAGCAGTACTTC
. | TRBD1 | TRBJ1-2 | TRBV5-1 | CASSLDGRGDDGYTF | TGCGCCAGCAGCTTGGATGGCAGGGGGGACGATGGCTACACCTTC
few | TRBD2 | TRBJ2-5 | TRBV11-3 | CASSLGAGGSEETQYF | TGTGCCAGCAGCTTAGGGGCGGGAGGTTCAGAAGAGACCCAGTACTTC
. | TRBD1 | TRBJ1-2 | TRBV9 | CASSVASRTGINYGYTF | TGTGCCAGCAGCGTAGCTTCTCGGACAGGGATAAACTATGGCTACACCTTC
. | TRBD1 | TRBJ2-4 | TRBV29-1 | CSATLTGSIRNIQYF | TGCAGCGCCACCTTGACAGGGTCGATTCGAAACATTCAGTACTTC
. | . | TRBJ2-1 | TRBV18 | CASSLRQGRGYNEQFF | TGTGCCAGCTCATTACGGCAGGGTCGAGGTTACAATGAGCAGTTCTTC
. | . | TRBJ1-1 | TRBV7-6 | CASSLFQNTEAFF | TGTGCCAGCAGCTTGTTCCAGAACACTGAAGCTTTCTTT
. | . | TRBJ2-1 | TRBV15 | CATSRDRGYDNEQFF | TGTGCCACCAGCAGAGATAGGGGCTATGACAATGAGCAGTTCTTC
. | TRBD2 | TRBJ2-3 | TRBV5-4 | CASSPGLAGGFTDTQYF | TGTGCCAGCAGCCCCGGACTAGCGGGAGGCTTCACAGATACGCAGTATTTT
. | TRBD1 | TRBJ2-3 | TRBV11-2 | CASSSDRGPEDTQYF | TGTGCCAGCAGCTCGGACAGGGGGCCGGAAGATACGCAGTATTTT
. | . | TRBJ2-7 | TRBV5-1 | CASSLAVSNYEQYF | TGCGCCAGCAGCTTGGCCGTATCGAACTACGAGCAGTACTTC
. | TRBD2 | TRBJ2-1 | TRBV5-6 | CASSRLAGEQFF | TGTGCCAGCAGCCGACTAGCGGGTGAGCAGTTCTTC
. | TRBD1 | TRBJ2-1 | TRBV2 | CASRDRAYNEQFF | TGTGCCAGCCGGGACAGGGCGTACAATGAGCAGTTCTTC
. | TRBD1 | TRBJ2-5 | TRBV7-9 | CASSLRDRGRQGETQYF | TGTGCCAGCAGCCTCAGGGACAGGGGTCGCCAAGGGGAGACCCAGTACTTC
. | . | TRBJ2-7 | TRBV19 | CASSGPGTASSYEQYF | TGTGCCAGTAGTGGCCCCGGGACTGCAAGCTCCTACGAGCAGTACTTC
. | TRBD2 | TRBJ2-1 | TRBV18 | CASSNPGGPGYNEQFF | TGTGCCAGCTCAAACCCGGGAGGGCCGGGATACAATGAGCAGTTCTTC
once | . | TRBJ1-1 | TRBV30 | CAWNPGNTEAFF | TGTGCCTGGAATCCGGGGAACACTGAAGCTTTCTTT
. | TRBD1 | TRBJ2-7 | TRBV6-5 | CASSPTGGSSYEQYF | TGTGCCAGTAGTCCAACAGGGGGCAGCTCCTACGAGCAGTACTTC
once | . | TRBJ1-2 | TRBV19 | CASSIVSGYGYTF | TGTGCCAGTAGTATAGTATCCGGCTATGGCTACACCTTC
. | . | TRBJ2-3 | TRBV5-4 | CASSLILDSDTQYF | TGTGCCAGCAGCTTGATACTAGACTCAGATACGCAGTATTTT
few | . | TRBJ2-5 | TRBV5-4 | CASSSGPGNQETQYF | TGTGCCAGCAGCTCGGGTCCAGGGAACCAAGAGACCCAGTACTTC
once | TRBD1 | TRBJ1-5 | TRBV19 | CASSLTGRSEPQHF | TGTGCCAGTAGTTTGACAGGGAGGTCGGAGCCCCAGCATTTT
. | . | TRBJ2-5 | TRBV30 | CAWSRHQGGGETQYF | TGTGCCTGGAGCCGACACCAGGGGGGCGGAGAGACCCAGTACTTC
once | . | TRBJ1-2 | TRBV15 | CATSRGGGRPNGYTF | TGTGCCACCAGCAGAGGGGGGGGCAGACCTAATGGCTACACCTTC